The TCR beta chain under discussion was sequenced for a study of human T cells and chemical hapten exposure. Study-wide context: 2% DPC was applied to around 2 cm by around 2 cm of upper inner arm skin for sensitization.

This clonotype appeared a few times. The antigen is unknown. The CDR3 sequence is 13 residues long. In germline, CDR1 is SEHNR, CDR2 FQNEAQ (reference sequence). Between the trimmed V and J ends, which lost 4 bases and 0 bases, there was a span of 6 bases. General observations from the study: Patch test score was positively correlated with the counts of PT1 expanded TCRs.

Individual cDNA molecules (in the library) carried attached unique molecular identifiers. MiXCR was run by TCRdb on the RACE reads, yielding one entry per CDR3 protein. The data show tens of thousands of distinct CDR3 sequences, with approximately 11% seen just once and 4.5% to 5.5% held by the top ten. The time point here: pre-sensitization, week 0. This sample's treatment: therapeutic diphenylcyclopropenone sensitization with weekly scalp DPC. The sample was whole blood, taken in connection with sensitization to the hapten diphenylcyclopropenone (DPC). The TCR sequence derives from a woman in her 50s with alopecia areata. Some clones in this sample may be carry-over from other donors' samples. This chain joins TRBV7-9 and TRBJ1-1; the D is unclear. The CDR3 is CASSSKMNTEAFF. The CDR3 DNA follows: TGTGCCAGCAGCTCGAAGATGAACACTGAAGCTTTCTTT.